Listed below are T cell receptor beta chains from one sample, sequenced in a study of Graves' ophthalmopathy and Graves' hyperthyroidism. TCRdb re-derived calls from the multiplex PCR reads in MiXCR, one entry per CDR3 protein. The sample consists of 300,000 to 400,000 distinct CDR3 sequences, about 17% of them appearing once. Specimen: peripheral blood. These receptors were collected from an adult woman with stable Graves' hyperthyroidism. CDR3s include the opening cysteine and the closing phenylalanine or tryptophan. D genes are given only for firm matches. Where a row states a size, it is once, few, many or the class of an expanded clone; other rows omit it.

size | J | V | D | DNA | CDR3
. | TRBJ2-3 | TRBV30 | . | TGTGCCTGGAGAGGCACTATGCCAGATACGCAGTATTTT | CAWRGTMPDTQYF
many | TRBJ2-5 | TRBV27 | TRBD2 | TGTGCCAGCAGCCTGAAGACTAGCCGGATTGGGGAGACCCAGTACTTC | CASSLKTSRIGETQYF
few | TRBJ2-5 | TRBV20-1 | . | TGCAGTGCTAGAGATCACTTAGGGAATCAAGAGACCCAGTACTTC | CSARDHLGNQETQYF
. | TRBJ1-5 | TRBV6-1 | . | TGTGCCAGCAGCCCAAAGAAATGGACGGTCAATCAGCCCCAGCATTTT | CASSPKKWTVNQPQHF
few | TRBJ1-1 | TRBV5-1 | . | TGCGCCAGCAGGTTGGGTTCGACTGAAGCTTTCTTT | CASRLGSTEAFF
. | TRBJ2-7 | TRBV7-9 | TRBD1 | TGTGCCAGCAGCCCCCCGGCGCAGGGGGACTACGAGCAGTACTTC | CASSPPAQGDYEQYF
many | TRBJ1-5 | TRBV30 | . | TGTGCCTGGAGTGTACGGGCAGGAGTTCAGCCCCAGCATTTT | CAWSVRAGVQPQHF
many | TRBJ2-2 | TRBV7-9 | . | TGTGCCAGCAGCTTTAGACTGGGCACCGGGGAGCTGTTTTTT | CASSFRLGTGELFF
many | TRBJ2-7 | TRBV7-9 | . | TGTGCCAGCAGCCCGATCGACAGGCCCTACGAGCAGTACTTC | CASSPIDRPYEQYF
. | TRBJ2-3 | TRBV7-8 | . | TGTGCCAGCAGCCCGGGATACGGGGCTTTTAGCACAGATACGCAGTATTTT | CASSPGYGAFSTDTQYF
many | TRBJ1-2 | TRBV20-1 | . | TGCAGTGCTAGAGTGGGGGGCGCGGCTGGCTACACCTTC | CSARVGGAAGYTF
few | TRBJ2-4 | TRBV5-1 | . | TGCGCCAGCAGCTTGGACGCAGGGGTGGACATTCAGTACTTC | CASSLDAGVDIQYF
many | TRBJ2-2 | TRBV5-1 | . | TGCGCCAGCAGCTTAGGGCTGTCGAACACCGGGGAGCTGTTTTTT | CASSLGLSNTGELFF
many | TRBJ2-7 | TRBV20-1 | . | TGCAGTCCCGCTATAGTTCTAGAACCCTACGAGCAGTACTTC | CSPAIVLEPYEQYF
many | TRBJ2-2 | TRBV29-1 | . | TGCAGCGCACGACTGGCCCGCGGAAACTCAAACACCGGGGAGCTGTTTTTT | CSARLARGNSNTGELFF
many | TRBJ1-2 | TRBV28 | . | TGTGCCAGCAGTATCGGGGGGCAGGCCCGCTATGGCTACACCTTC | CASSIGGQARYGYTF
many | TRBJ2-7 | TRBV27 | . | TGTGCCAGCAGACTAGGCTACGAGCAGTACTTC | CASRLGYEQYF
many | TRBJ2-5 | TRBV6-1 | TRBD2 | TGTGCCATGGGGAGGGCCGGGGAGACCCAGTACTTC | CAMGRAGETQYF
many | TRBJ1-5 | TRBV12-3/TRBV12-4 | . | TGTGCCAGCAGCCTATTTGACTACAATCAGCCCCAGCATTTT | CASSLFDYNQPQHF
many | TRBJ1-1 | TRBV6-2/TRBV6-3 | . | TGTGCCAGCAGACAAGGACGGATGGACACTGAAGCTTTCTTT | CASRQGRMDTEAFF
many | TRBJ2-2 | TRBV4-3 | . | TGCGCCAGCAGCCAAGATGAATGGCGTTCCCCGAACACCGGGGAGCTGTTTTTT | CASSQDEWRSPNTGELFF
many | TRBJ1-5 | TRBV28 | . | TGTGCCAGCAGACTAACTGAGAGCAATCAGCCCCAGCATTTT | CASRLTESNQPQHF
many | TRBJ1-1 | TRBV20-1 | . | TGCAGTGCTCCACATGGCAGGAACACTGAAGCTTTCTTT | CSAPHGRNTEAFF
many | TRBJ1-5 | TRBV7-8 | . | TGTGCCAGCAGCCCAAGCGTCGGCAGGCTTAGCAATCAGCCCCAGCATTTT | CASSPSVGRLSNQPQHF
few | TRBJ1-2 | TRBV5-1 | TRBD1 | TGCGCCGGCAGCGATGCGGGACAGGGGATTGGCGGCTACACCTTC | CAGSDAGQGIGGYTF
many | TRBJ1-5 | TRBV28 | . | TGTGCCAGCAGTTTTAGAGCGCAAATGACGGAGTACCAGCCCCAGCATTTT | CASSFRAQMTEYQPQHF
. | TRBJ1-1 | TRBV6-1 | . | TGTGCCAGCACCAACGGGGAGGTCACTGAAGCTTTCTTT | CASTNGEVTEAFF
many | TRBJ2-7 | TRBV25-1 | TRBD1 | TGTGCCAGCAATACAGGGGCCAACGAGCAGTACTTC | CASNTGANEQYF
many | TRBJ2-7 | TRBV6-2/TRBV6-3 | . | TGTGCCAGCAGTTACCCCGAAGGCCGGGGTCTCGAGCAGTGCTTC | CASSYPEGRGLEQCF
many | TRBJ1-2 | TRBV5-1 | . | TGCGCCAGCAGCTTGGAGAACGTTCGGGGCTACACCTTC | CASSLENVRGYTF
few | TRBJ1-1 | TRBV6-2/TRBV6-3 | . | TGTGCCAGCAGTTACGGGTCACCTAGTCGGCCTTTGAACACTGAAGCTTTCTTT | CASSYGSPSRPLNTEAFF
many | TRBJ2-2 | TRBV12-3/TRBV12-4 | TRBD1 | TGTGCCAACTCAGGGGGAACCGGGGAGCTGTTTTTT | CANSGGTGELFF
many | TRBJ2-4 | TRBV4-1 | TRBD2 | TGCGCCAGCAGCCAAGGACTAGCGGGAGGTCTAGCCAAAAACATTCAGTACTTC | CASSQGLAGGLAKNIQYF
many | TRBJ2-7 | TRBV29-1 | . | TGCAGCGTTGGGTTTGGTGGGACCTCCTACGAGCAGTACTTC | CSVGFGGTSYEQYF
. | TRBJ1-1 | TRBV7-3 | . | TGTGCCAGCAGCTTAAGATGGCGGTTGGGTGAAGCTTTCTTT | CASSLRWRLGEAFF
many | TRBJ1-1 | TRBV28 | . | TGTGCCAGCAAGGCAGGGGTGGACACTGAAGCTTTCTTT | CASKAGVDTEAFF
many | TRBJ2-4 | TRBV7-6 | . | TGTGCCAGCAGCTTAGAAGGTGGTAGTTTAGCCAAAAACATTCAGTACTTC | CASSLEGGSLAKNIQYF
many | TRBJ2-5 | TRBV7-2 | . | TGTGCCAGCAGTTCTGACTGGCTTGATTTGGAGACCCAGTACTTC | CASSSDWLDLETQYF
few | TRBJ2-7 | TRBV4-1 | TRBD2 | TGCGCCAGCAGCCAAGCGGATGGCGGGAGCCACTACGAGCAGTACTTC | CASSQADGGSHYEQYF
. | TRBJ2-4 | TRBV3-1 | . | TGTGCCAGCAGCCAAAGGGAATCGGGCCCGAGGGACATTAAGTACTTC | CASSQRESGPRDIKYF
. | TRBJ2-7 | TRBV20-1 | . | TGCAGTGCTGACGGGGACTCATACTACGAGCAGTACTTC | CSADGDSYYEQYF
many | TRBJ2-7 | TRBV12-3/TRBV12-4 | TRBD1 | TGTGCCAGCAGTAGACCACAGGGGGCTTTCTACGAGCAGTACTTC | CASSRPQGAFYEQYF
many | TRBJ1-6 | TRBV30 | . | TGTGCCTGGAGTGTGGAGTATTCACCCCTCCACTTT | CAWSVEYSPLHF
few | TRBJ1-1 | TRBV30 | TRBD1 | TGTGCCTGGAGTCCACAGGACAGGGGCCCCACTGAAGCTTTCTTT | CAWSPQDRGPTEAFF
many | TRBJ1-4 | TRBV28 | TRBD1 | TGTGCCAGCAGCCAGGGACAGCCGGGGTCTAATGAAAAACTGTTTTTT | CASSQGQPGSNEKLFF
many | TRBJ2-5 | TRBV11-2 | . | TGTGCCAGCAGCTTAAGAGGCGGGGACGGGGAGACCCAGTACTTC | CASSLRGGDGETQYF
many | TRBJ1-3 | TRBV6-1 | . | TGTGCCAGCGCTTTGACAGACTCTGGAAACACCATATATTTT | CASALTDSGNTIYF
many | TRBJ2-5 | TRBV12-3/TRBV12-4 | . | TGTGCCAGCAGCCTCGGACCTCCCCGCCAGCGCCAGTACTTC | CASSLGPPRQRQYF
. | TRBJ1-1 | TRBV6-1 | TRBD1 | TGTGCCAGCAATCACCCATCGGGGACAGCGGGCACTGAAGCTTTCTTT | CASNHPSGTAGTEAFF
. | TRBJ1-4 | TRBV25-1 | . | TGTGCCAGCAGTGATATGAAGGGGTTCGCTAATGAAAAACTGTTTTTT | CASSDMKGFANEKLFF
many | TRBJ1-5 | TRBV24-1 | TRBD1 | TGTGCCACCAGTGATTTGCGTTCCGTGGACAGGGTCAGTCAGCCCCAGCATTTT | CATSDLRSVDRVSQPQHF
many | TRBJ2-5 | TRBV20-1 | TRBD2 | TGCAGTGCTCCCGGGACTAGCGGCCAAGAGACCCAGTACTTC | CSAPGTSGQETQYF
many | TRBJ1-1 | TRBV7-6 | . | TGTGCCAGCAGCCCTCGTTGGGGGAACACTGAAGCTTTCTTT | CASSPRWGNTEAFF